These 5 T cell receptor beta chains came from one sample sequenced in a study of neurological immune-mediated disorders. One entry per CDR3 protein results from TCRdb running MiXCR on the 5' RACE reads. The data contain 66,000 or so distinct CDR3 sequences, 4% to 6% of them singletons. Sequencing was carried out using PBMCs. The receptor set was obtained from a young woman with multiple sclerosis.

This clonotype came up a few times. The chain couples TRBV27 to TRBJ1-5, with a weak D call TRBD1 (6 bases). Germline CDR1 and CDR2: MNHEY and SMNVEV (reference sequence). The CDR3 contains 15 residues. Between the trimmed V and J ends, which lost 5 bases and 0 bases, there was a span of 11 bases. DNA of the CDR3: TGTGCCAGCAGTCCTAACAGGGATAGCAATCAGCCCCAGCATTTT. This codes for CASSPNRDSNQPQHF.

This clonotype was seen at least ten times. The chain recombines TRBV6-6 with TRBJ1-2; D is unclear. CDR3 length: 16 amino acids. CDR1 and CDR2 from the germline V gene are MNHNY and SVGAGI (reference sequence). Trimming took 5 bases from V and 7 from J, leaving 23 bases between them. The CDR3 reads CASSRLPRAGTLGYTF. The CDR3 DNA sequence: TGTGCCAGCAGTCGTTTGCCCCGGGCAGGTACCCTTGGCTACACCTTC.

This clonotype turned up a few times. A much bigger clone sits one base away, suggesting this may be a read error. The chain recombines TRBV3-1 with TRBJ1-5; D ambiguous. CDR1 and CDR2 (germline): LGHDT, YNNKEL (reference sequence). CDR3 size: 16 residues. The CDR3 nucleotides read TGTGCCAGCAGCCAAGGAGACATCCCCGGGGTCCAGCCCCAGAATTTT. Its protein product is CASSQGDIPGVQPQNF. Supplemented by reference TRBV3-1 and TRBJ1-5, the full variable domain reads DTAVSQTPKYLVTQMGNDKSIKCEQNLGHDTMYWYKQDSKKFLKIMFSYNNKELIINETVPNRFSPKSPDKAHLNLHINSLELGDSAVYFCASSQGDIPGVQPQNFGDGTRLSIL.

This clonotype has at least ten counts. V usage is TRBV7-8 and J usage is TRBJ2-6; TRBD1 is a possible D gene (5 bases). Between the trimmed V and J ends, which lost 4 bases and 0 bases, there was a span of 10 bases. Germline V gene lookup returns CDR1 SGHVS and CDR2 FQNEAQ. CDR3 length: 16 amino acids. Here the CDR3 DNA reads TGTGCCAGCAGCTACACGACAGACTCTGGGGCCAACGTCCTGACTTTC. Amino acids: CASSYTTDSGANVLTF.

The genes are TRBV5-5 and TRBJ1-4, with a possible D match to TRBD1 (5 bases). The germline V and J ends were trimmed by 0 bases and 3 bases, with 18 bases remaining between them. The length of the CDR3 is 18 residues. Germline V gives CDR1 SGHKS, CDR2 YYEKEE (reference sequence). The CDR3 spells CASSLALEGRRSNEKLFF. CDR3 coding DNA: TGTGCCAGCAGCTTGGCGTTGGAGGGACGGCGGTCTAATGAAAAACTGTTTTTT.